This TCR beta chain was recorded in a study of shared clonotypes between healthy human individuals (dated by TCRdb to 2019 to 2021). Regarding the study in general: The cohort comprised a couple of women and a few men aged 18 to 49 years. For each donor, three plates each were used for CD4 naive and CD4 memory, two plates were used for CD8 naive, and one plate was used for CD8 memory. Each donor's leukapheresis produced roughly between about 0.9 and 9.5 billion PBMCs. Different laboratories and diverse techniques were used to prepare libraries and sequence TCR repertoires, to increase sequencing depth and limit assay-specific biases. Blood TCR repertoires of about five healthy adults were deeply sequenced to estimate repertoire size and the extent of clonotype sharing between individuals. Summary of the overall study and its limitations: Pairwise subsampling led to the expectation that sequencing depth would affect the degree of clonotype sharing among donors. Naive subsets generally had larger estimated clonotype richness than memory subsets did. Rarefaction of sorted-subset datasets indicated incomplete sequencing despite the large sequencing depth. Across a few donors, approximately 5% of naive CD4, approximately 3.6% of naive CD8, about 2% of memory CD4, and 0.3% to 0.45% of memory CD8 clonotypes were shared. Higher generation probabilities were observed for clonotypes shared by all four sorted-subset donors than for non-shared clonotypes. Because the study included a small number of donors, the genetic and exposure-history diversity represented was limited. Sampling was limited to blood, and TCR repertoires in tissue likely differ from TCR repertoires in blood.

V sheds 6 bases and J sheds 2 bases, leaving 17 bases between their ends. CDR1 and CDR2 are drawn from the germline V gene: MDHEN, SYDVKM. Reading from cysteine to phenylalanine, the CDR3 counts 15 amino acids. CDR3 DNA only is kept here, 45 bases in frame from base 1. Using the deep immunoSEQ assay, TCR CDR3 regions were amplified from genomic DNA by multiplex PCR. For each cell subset, the extracted genomic DNA was distributed evenly across all wells of several immunoSEQ 96-well plates, and each plate served as one replicate. For sorted subsets, each replicate PCR was loaded with about 200 ng genomic DNA, equivalent to 25,000 to 35,000 T cell genomes. The purified libraries were quantified using a Qubit 3.0 fluorometer, sized with a Bioanalyzer 2100, and then quantified again using the KAPA Library Quantification kit. Every immunoSEQ 96-well plate was sequenced on a dedicated single-read 150-cycle Illumina NextSeq 550 flow cell. In the authors' own workflow: The immunoSEQ output contained only junctional sequences without quality scores, so filtering could not match that applied to full-length reads. Sequences were annotated with PyIR, a Python wrapper for IgBLAST v1.9, and V/J genes and CDR3 were assigned using IMGT germline references. Reads with weak V/J assignments (E-value above 1e-6), missing CDR3, stop codons, out-of-frame junctions, or ambiguous translated residues were removed. V3J clonotypes were defined by identical inferred V gene, J gene, and CDR3 amino acid sequence. Percentage overlap between repertoires was calculated by dividing the number of shared unique clonotypes by the size of the smaller repertoire. Richness of each repertoire was evaluated using RTK rarefaction, the Chao1 estimator, and Recon v2.1 estimates of unobserved clonotypes. For all TCRbeta clonotypes obtained by the gDNA method from a handful of donors, generation probabilities were computed with OLGA. Drawn from immuneACCESS, this table holds only the in-frame rearrangements with V and J called that TCRdb kept. Clones are partly lost; checked studies trace under half to an unresolved V gene and leave the rest unexplained. V and J calls and clone size are those listed in that table; D and trimming were worked out from the DNA. For this sample there are approximately 1.5 million clones; 95% to 99% appear just once. Together, the top ten hold about 0.4% of the sample.

With regard to this clone: The antigen this receptor binds is unknown. Per-nucleotide qualities are absent, and no much larger clonotype sits a single base away.

The donors were healthy, HIV-negative adults who had no recently reported acute infections or vaccinations. Every donor was a Caucasian adult residing in Nashville, Tennessee, USA. CD4+ T cells were enriched by magnetic negative selection; naive cells were then positively selected on CD45RA, and the negative fraction formed the memory subset. Blood was collected by leukapheresis, and PBMCs were isolated by Ficoll-Histopaque density gradient centrifugation and then cryopreserved in liquid nitrogen vapor phase. Analytical flow cytometry was used to check the purity and quantity of every magnetically sorted T cell population. Genomic DNA was isolated from every sorted fraction and measured by UV absorbance on a Nanodrop 2000c.

This clonotype was sampled from a man in his thirties or forties in good health. Rearrangement joined TRBV28 to TRBJ2-7; the D gene assignment is ambiguous. Sequences were obtained from naive CD4+ T cells sorted from blood. The cell subset or site label, as the study defines it: CD45RA+ positively selected. Here the CDR3 is given as CASSPPARRAYEQYF. The DNA sequence is as follows: TGTGCCAGCAGCCCCCCCGCCAGGAGAGCCTACGAGCAGTACTTC.